This T cell receptor beta chain was profiled in a study of blood T cell repertoires in COVID-19. Study information: From the United States, Italy and Spain came samples of acute and convalescent COVID-19.

The germline gives CDR1 SGDLS, CDR2 YYNGEE. The CDR3 totals 15 residues. The J segment lost 5 bases and the V segment lost 0 bases, leaving 4 bases of the junction unmatched. The protocol was immunoSEQ multiplex PCR, while the TCRdb copy is restricted to in-frame clones and leaves out a portion. The data hold 200,000 to 250,000 clones, with roughly 84% observed a single time. The TCR sequence derives from a woman aged 25-40 years who had recovered from COVID-19. The sample comprised peripheral blood. The genes are TRBV9 and TRBJ2-1; 8 bases map to TRBD2. CDR3 residues: CASSVAGRADNEQFF. CDR3 nucleotides: TGTGCCAGCAGCGTAGCCGGGAGGGCCGACAATGAGCAGTTCTTC.